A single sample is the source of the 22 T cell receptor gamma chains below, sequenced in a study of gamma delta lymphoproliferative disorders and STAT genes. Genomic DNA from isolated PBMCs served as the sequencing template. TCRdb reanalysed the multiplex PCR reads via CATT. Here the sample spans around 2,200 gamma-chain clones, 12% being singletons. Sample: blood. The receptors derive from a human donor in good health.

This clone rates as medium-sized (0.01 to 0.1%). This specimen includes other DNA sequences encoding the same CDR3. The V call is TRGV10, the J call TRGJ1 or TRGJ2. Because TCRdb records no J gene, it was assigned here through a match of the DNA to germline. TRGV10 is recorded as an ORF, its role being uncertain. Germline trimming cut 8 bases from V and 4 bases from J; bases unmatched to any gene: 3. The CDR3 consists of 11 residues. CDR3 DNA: TGTGCTGCGTGGGACTATTATAAGAAACTCTTT. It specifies CAAWDYYKKLF.

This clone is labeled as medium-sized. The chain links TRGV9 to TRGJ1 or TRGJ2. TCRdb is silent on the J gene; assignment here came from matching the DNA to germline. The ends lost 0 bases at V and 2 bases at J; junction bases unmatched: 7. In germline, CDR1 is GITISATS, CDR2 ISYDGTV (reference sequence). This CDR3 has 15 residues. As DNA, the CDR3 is TGTGCCTTGTGGGAGGTGTCCTCTGATTATTATAAGAAACTCTTT. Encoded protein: CALWEVSSDYYKKLF.

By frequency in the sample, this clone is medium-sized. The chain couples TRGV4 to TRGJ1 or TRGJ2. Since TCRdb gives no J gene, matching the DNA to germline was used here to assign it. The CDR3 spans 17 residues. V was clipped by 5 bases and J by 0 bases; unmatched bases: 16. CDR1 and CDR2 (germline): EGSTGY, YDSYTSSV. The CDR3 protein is CATWAKTSPENYYKKLF. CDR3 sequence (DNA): TGTGCCACCTGGGCAAAGACATCCCCGGAGAATTATTATAAGAAACTCTTT.

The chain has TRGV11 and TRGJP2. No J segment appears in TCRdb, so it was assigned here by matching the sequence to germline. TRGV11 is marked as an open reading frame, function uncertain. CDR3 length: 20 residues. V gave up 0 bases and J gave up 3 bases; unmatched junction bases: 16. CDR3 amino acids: CACWIRHVTWGGGSDWIKTF. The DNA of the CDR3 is TGTGCCTGCTGGATTAGGCACGTAACGTGGGGGGGGGGTAGTGATTGGATCAAGACGTTT.

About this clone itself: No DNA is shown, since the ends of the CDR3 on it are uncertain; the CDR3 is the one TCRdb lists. CDR3 sequence: CAAWDYNPGGSRYLLKGLGFIVTSKTF. The J gene has no call, while the V gene is TRGV10. TRGV10 is given ORF status, its function remaining uncertain. From its first to its last residue, the CDR3 has 27 amino acids.

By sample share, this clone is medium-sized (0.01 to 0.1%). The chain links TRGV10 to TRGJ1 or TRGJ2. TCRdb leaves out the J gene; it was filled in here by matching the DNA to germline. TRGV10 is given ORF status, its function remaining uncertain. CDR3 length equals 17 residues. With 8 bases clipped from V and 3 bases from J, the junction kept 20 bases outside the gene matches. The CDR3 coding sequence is TGTGCTGCGTGGGATTATTACCAAAAACCCCCTTATTATAAGAAACTCTTT. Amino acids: CAAWDYYQKPPYYKKLF.

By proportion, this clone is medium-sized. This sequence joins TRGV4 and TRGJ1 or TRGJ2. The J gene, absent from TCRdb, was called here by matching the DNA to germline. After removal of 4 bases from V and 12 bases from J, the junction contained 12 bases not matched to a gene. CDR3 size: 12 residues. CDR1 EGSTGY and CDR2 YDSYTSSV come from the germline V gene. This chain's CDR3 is CATWERDSGKLF. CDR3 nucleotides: TGTGCCACCTGGGAGAGGGACTCGGGGAAACTCTTT.

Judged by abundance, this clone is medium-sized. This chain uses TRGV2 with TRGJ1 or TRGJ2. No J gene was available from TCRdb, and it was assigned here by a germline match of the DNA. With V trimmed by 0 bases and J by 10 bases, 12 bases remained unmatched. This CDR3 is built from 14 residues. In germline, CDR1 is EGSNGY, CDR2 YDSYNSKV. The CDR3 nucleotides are TGTGCCACCTGGGACGGGCCGACAGATAAGAAGAAACTCTTT. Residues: CATWDGPTDKKKLF.

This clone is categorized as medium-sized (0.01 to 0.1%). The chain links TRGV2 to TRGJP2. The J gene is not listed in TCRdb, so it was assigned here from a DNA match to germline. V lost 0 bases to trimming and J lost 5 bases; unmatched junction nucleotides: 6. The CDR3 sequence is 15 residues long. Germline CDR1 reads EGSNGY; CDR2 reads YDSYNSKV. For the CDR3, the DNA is TGTGCCACCTGGGACGGGCCAAGGAGTGATTGGATCAAGACGTTT. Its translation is CATWDGPRSDWIKTF.

The CDR3 sequence is CATWDGALGYTTGWFKIF. DNA of the CDR3: TGTGCCACCTGGGACGGGGCCCTGGGATATACCACTGGTTGGTTCAAGATATTT. The chain recombines TRGV2 with TRGJP1. TCRdb does not report a J gene; here it was assigned by matching the DNA to germline references. V lost 0 bases and J lost 0; bases outside the gene matches: 10. This CDR3 region has 18 residues. Germline V gene lookup returns CDR1 EGSNGY and CDR2 YDSYNSKV.

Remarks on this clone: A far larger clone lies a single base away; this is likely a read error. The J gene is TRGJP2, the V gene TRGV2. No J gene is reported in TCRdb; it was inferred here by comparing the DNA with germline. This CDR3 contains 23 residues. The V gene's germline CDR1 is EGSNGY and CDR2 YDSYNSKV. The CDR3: CANWDGPKFEGRGLISSDWIKTF. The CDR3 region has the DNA TGTGCCAACTGGGACGGGCCGAAGTTCGAAGGAAGGGGATTGATTAGTAGTGATTGGATCAAGACGTTT.

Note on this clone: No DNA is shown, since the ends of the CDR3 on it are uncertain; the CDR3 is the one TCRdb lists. The CDR3 loop reads CTTVPAGPWEKLF. V gene TRGV11 was called; the J gene was not. TRGV11 is labeled an ORF, and its function is uncertain. The CDR3 length equals 13 residues, ends included.

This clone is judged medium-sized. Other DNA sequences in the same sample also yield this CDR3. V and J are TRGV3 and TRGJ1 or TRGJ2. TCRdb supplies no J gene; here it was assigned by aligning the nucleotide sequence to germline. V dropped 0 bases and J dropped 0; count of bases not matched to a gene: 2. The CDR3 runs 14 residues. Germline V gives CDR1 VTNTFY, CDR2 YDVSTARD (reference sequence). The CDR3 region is CATWDRPNYYKKLF. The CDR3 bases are TGTGCCACCTGGGACAGGCCGAATTATTATAAGAAACTCTTT.

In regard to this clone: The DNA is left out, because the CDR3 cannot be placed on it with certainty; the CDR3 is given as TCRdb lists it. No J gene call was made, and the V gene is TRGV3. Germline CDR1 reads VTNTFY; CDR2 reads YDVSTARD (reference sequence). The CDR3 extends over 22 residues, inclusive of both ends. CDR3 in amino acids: CATWDRRLGIIIRNSLAVEQHF.

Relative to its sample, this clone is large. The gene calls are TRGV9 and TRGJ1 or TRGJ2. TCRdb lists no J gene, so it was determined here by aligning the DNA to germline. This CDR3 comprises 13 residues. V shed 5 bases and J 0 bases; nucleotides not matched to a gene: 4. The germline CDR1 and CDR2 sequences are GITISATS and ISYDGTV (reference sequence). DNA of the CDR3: TGTGCCTTGTGGGTGGGGAATTATTATAAGAAACTCTTT. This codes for CALWVGNYYKKLF.

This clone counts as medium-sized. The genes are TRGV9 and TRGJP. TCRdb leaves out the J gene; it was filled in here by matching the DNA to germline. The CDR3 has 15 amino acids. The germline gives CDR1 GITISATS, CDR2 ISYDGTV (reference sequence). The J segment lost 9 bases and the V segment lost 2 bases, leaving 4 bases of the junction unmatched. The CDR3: CALWEGGLGKKIKVF. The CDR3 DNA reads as TGTGCCTTGTGGGAGGGCGGGTTGGGCAAAAAAATCAAGGTATTT.

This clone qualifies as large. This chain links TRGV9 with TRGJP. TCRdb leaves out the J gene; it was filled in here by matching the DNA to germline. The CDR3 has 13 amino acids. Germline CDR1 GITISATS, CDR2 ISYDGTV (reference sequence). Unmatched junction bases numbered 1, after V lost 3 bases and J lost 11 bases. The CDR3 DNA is TGTGCCTTGTGGGAGATGGGCAAAAAAATCAAGGTATTT. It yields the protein CALWEMGKKIKVF.

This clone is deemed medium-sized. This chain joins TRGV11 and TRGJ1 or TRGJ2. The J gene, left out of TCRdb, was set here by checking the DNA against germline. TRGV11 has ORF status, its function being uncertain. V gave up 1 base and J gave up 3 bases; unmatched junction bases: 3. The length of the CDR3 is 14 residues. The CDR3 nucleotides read TGTGCCTGCTGGATTAGGCAGGGTTATTATAAGAAACTCTTT. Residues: CACWIRQGYYKKLF.

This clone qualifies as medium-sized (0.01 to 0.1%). DNA of the CDR3: TGTGCCACCTGGGATGAACCCCAGAATTATTATAAGAAACTCTTT. It is translated as CATWDEPQNYYKKLF. The chain carries TRGV4 and TRGJ1 or TRGJ2. Matching the DNA to germline supplied the J gene, which TCRdb does not give. V gave up 2 bases and J gave up 0 bases; unmatched junction bases: 7. The CDR3 spans 15 residues. Looked up from germline, CDR1 is EGSTGY and CDR2 is YDSYTSSV.

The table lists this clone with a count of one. Here the CDR3 reads CTTAPAGFEEKLF. The CDR3 nucleotides are TGTACCACTGCGCCTGCTGGTTTTGAGGAGAAACTCTTT. J is TRGJ1 or TRGJ2 and V is TRGV11. TCRdb offers no J gene call, so here the DNA was matched to germline to obtain one. TRGV11 is an ORF, and what it does is uncertain. The CDR3 is 13 residues long.

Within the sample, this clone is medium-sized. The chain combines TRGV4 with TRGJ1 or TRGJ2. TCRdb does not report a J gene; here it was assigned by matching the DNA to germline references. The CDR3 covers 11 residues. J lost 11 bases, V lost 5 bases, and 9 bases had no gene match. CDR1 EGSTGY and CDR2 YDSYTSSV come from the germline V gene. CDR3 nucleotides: TGTGCCACCTGGGGGGAAGAGGAGAAACTCTTT. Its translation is CATWGEEEKLF.

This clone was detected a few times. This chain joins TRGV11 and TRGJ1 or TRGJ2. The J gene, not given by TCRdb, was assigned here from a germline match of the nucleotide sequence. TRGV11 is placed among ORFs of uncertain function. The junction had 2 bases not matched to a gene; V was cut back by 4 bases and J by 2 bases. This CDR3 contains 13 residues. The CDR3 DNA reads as TGTGCCTGCTGGATTAGTCATTATTATAAGAAACTCTTT. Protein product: CACWISHYYKKLF.